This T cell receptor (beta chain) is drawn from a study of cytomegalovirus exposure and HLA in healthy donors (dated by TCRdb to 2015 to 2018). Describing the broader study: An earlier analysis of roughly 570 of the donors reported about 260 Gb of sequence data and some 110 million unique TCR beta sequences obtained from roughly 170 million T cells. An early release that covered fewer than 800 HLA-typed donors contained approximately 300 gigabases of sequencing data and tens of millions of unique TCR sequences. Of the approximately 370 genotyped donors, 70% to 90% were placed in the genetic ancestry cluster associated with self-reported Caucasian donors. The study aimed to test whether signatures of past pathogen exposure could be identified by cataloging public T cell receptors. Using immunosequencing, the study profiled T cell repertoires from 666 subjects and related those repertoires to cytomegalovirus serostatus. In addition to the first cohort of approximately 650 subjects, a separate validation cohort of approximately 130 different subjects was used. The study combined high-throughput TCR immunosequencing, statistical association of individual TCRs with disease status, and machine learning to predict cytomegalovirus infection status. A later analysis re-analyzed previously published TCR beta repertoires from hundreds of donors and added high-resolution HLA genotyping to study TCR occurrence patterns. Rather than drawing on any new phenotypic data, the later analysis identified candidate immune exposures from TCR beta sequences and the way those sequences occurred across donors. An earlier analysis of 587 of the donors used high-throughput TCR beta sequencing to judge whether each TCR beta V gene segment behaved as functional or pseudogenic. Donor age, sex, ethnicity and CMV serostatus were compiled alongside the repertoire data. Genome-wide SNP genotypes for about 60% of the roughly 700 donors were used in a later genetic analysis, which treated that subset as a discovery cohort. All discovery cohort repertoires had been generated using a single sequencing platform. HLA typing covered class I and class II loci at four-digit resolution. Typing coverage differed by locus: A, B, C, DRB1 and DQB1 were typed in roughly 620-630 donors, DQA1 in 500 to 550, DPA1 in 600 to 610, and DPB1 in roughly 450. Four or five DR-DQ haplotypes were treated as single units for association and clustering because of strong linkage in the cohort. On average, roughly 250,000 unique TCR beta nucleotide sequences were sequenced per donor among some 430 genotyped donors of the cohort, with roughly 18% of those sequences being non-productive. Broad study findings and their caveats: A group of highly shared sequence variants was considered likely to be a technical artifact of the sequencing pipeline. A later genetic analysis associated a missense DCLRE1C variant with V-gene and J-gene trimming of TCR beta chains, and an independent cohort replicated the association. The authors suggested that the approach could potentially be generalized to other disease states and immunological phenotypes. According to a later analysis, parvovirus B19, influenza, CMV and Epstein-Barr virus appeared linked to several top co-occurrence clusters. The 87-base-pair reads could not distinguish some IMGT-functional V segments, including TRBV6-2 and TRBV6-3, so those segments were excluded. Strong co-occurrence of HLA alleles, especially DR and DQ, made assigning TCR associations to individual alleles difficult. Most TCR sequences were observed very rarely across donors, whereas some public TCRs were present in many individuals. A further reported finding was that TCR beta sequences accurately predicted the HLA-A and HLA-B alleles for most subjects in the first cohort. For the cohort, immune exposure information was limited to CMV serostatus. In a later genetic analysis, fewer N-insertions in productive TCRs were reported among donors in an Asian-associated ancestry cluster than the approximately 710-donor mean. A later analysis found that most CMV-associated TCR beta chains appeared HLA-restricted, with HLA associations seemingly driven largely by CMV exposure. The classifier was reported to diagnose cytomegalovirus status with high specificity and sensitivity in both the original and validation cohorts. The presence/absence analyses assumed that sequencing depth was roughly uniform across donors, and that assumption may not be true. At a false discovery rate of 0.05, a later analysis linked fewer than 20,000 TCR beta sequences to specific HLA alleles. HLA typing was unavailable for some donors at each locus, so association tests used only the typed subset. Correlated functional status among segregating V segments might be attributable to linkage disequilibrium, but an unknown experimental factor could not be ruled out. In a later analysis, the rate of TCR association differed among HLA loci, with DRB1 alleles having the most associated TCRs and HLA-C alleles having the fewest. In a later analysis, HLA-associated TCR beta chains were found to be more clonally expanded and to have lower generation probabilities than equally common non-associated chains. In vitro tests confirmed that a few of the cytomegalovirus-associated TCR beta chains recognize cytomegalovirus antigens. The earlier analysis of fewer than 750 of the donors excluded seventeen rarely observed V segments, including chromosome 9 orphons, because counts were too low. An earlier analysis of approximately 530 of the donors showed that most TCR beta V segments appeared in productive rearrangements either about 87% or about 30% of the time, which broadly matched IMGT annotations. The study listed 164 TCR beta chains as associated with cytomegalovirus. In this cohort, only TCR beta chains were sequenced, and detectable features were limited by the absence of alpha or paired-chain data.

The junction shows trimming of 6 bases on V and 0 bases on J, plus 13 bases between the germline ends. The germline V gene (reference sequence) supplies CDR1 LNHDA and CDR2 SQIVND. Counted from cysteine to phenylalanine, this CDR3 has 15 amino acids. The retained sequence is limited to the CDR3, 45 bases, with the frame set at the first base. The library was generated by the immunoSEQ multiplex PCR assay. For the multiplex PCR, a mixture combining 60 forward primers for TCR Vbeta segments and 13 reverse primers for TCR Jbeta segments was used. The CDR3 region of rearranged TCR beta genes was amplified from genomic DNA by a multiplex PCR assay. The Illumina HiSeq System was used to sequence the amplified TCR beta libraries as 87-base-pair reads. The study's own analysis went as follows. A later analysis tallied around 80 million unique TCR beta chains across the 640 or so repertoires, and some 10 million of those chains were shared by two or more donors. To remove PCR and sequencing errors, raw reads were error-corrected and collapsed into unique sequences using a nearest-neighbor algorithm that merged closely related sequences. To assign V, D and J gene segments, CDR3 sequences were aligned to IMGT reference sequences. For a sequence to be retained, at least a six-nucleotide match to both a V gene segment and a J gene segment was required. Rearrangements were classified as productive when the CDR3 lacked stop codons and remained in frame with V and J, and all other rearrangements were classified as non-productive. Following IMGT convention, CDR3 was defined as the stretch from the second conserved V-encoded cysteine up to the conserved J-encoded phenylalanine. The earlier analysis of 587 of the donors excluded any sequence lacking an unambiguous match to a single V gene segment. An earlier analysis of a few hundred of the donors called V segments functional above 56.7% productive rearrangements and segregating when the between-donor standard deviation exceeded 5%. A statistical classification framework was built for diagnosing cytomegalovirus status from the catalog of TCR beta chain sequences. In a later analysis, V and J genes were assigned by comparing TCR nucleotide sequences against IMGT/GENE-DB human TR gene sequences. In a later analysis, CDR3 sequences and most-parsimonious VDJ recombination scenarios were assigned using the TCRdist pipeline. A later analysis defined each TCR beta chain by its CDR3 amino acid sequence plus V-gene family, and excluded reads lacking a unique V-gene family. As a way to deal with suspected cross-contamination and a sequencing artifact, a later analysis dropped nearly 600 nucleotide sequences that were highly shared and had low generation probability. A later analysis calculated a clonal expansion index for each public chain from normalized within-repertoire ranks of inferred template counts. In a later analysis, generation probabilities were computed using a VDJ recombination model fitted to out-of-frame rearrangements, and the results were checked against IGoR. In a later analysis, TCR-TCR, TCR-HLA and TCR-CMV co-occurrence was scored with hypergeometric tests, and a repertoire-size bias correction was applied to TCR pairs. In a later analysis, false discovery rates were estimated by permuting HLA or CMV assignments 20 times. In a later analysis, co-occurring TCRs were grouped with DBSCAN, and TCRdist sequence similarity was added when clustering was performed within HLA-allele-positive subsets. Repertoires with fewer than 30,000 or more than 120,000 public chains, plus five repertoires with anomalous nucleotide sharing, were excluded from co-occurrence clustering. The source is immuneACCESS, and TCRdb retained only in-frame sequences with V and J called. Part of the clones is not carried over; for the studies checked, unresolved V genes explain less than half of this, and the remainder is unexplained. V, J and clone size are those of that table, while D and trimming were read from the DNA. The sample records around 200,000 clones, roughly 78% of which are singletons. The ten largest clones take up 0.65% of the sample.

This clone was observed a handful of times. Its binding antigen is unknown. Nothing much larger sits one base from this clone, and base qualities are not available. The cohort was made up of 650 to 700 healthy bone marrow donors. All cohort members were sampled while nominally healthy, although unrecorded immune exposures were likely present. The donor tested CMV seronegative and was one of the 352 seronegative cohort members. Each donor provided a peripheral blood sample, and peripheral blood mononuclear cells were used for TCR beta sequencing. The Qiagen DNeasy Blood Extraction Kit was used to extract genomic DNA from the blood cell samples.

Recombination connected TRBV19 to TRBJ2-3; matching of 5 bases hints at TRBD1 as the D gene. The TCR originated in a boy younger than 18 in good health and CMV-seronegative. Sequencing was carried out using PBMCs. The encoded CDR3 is CASSTLQGSTDTQYF. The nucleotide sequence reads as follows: TGTGCCAGTAGCACTCTCCAGGGTAGCACAGATACGCAGTATTTT.